The rows below give T cell receptor beta chains drawn from one sample of a study of T cell repertoires in aging, cancer and after chemotherapy. TCRdb reprocessed the multiplex PCR reads with MiXCR, giving one entry per CDR3 protein. The sample shows about 840 distinct CDR3 sequences, around a quarter of them seen only once. Specimen: blood. The receptor source for this set is a human donor with a blood cancer. Both conserved end residues are part of each CDR3. The D gene is left open where the match is weak. Only part of the rows carry a size: once, few, many, or a class if the clone is expanded.

>TRBJ1-6|large|TRBD1|TRBV19
CASKPGQGVSPLHF
TGTGCCAGTAAACCGGGACAGGGGGTTTCACCCCTCCACTTT
>TRBJ2-5|.|.|TRBV12-3/TRBV12-4
CASEGQGQTQYF
TGTGCCAGCGAGGGGCAGGGACAGACCCAGTACTTC
>TRBJ2-7|medium-sized|TRBD1|TRBV7-9
CASSPRDRTYEQYF
TGTGCCAGCAGCCCGAGGGACAGGACCTACGAGCAGTACTTC
>TRBJ2-7|few|.|TRBV7-9
CASSLAGAGAYEQYF
TGTGCCAGCAGCTTAGCGGGGGCCGGGGCCTACGAGCAGTACTTC
>TRBJ2-3|medium-sized|TRBD2|TRBV15
CATSSALTSVGSDTQYF
TGTGCCACCAGCAGCGCCTTGACTAGCGTTGGTTCAGATACGCAGTATTTT
>TRBJ1-5|medium-sized|TRBD1|TRBV27
CASSLRGTGRDQPQHF
TGTGCCAGCAGTTTACGGGGGACAGGGCGGGATCAGCCCCAGCATTTT
>TRBJ2-5|medium-sized|TRBD1|TRBV7-2
CASSPGTGGDQETQYF
TGTGCCAGCAGCCCAGGGACAGGGGGGGACCAAGAGACCCAGTACTTC
>TRBJ2-3|medium-sized|TRBD2|TRBV12-3/TRBV12-4
CASNLAGDTDTQYF
TGTGCCAGCAATCTAGCGGGGGACACAGATACGCAGTATTTT
>TRBJ1-4|large|.|TRBV6-5
CASGGGPNEKLFF
TGTGCCAGCGGGGGTGGACCTAATGAAAAACTGTTTTTT
>TRBJ1-3|medium-sized|.|TRBV6-1
CASSERTTNSGNTIYF
TGTGCCAGCAGTGAAAGGACAACAAACTCTGGAAACACCATATATTTT
>TRBJ2-3|medium-sized|.|TRBV28
CASSLEVAVTDTQYF
TGTGCCAGCAGTCTGGAGGTGGCAGTCACAGATACGCAGTATTTT
>TRBJ2-7|few|.|TRBV28
CASREESYEQYF
TGTGCCAGCAGGGAGGAATCCTACGAGCAGTACTTC
>TRBJ1-5|medium-sized|TRBD1|TRBV19
CASSMAGGIFSNQPQHF
TGTGCCAGTAGTATGGCAGGGGGGATATTTAGCAATCAGCCCCAGCATTTT
>TRBJ2-1|once|.|TRBV5-5
CASSPDLGGQAGDSYNEQFF
TGTGCCAGCAGCCCGGATCTAGGGGGACAGGCGGGAGACTCCTACAATGAGCAGTTCTTC
>TRBJ2-5|.|TRBD1|TRBV7-2
CASSPGTGSQETQYF
TGTGCCAGCAGCCCAGGGACAGGGTCACAAGAGACCCAGTACTTC
>TRBJ2-6|few|TRBD2|TRBV2
CASRSPSGSSGANVLTF
TGTGCCAGCAGATCCCCTAGCGGAAGCTCTGGGGCCAACGTCCTGACTTTC
>TRBJ2-2|few|TRBD2|TRBV28
CASSLRGLAGEIAGELFF
TGTGCCAGCAGTCTCCGGGGACTAGCGGGAGAAATCGCCGGGGAGCTGTTTTTT
>TRBJ2-1|large|.|TRBV11-3
CASSEPSVYNEQFF
TGTGCCAGCAGCGAGCCTAGCGTATACAATGAGCAGTTCTTC
>TRBJ2-2|.|TRBD2|TRBV6-5
CASSYGLAGATGELFF
TGTGCCAGCAGTTACGGACTAGCGGGAGCAACCGGGGAGCTGTTTTTT
>TRBJ2-7|large|TRBD1|TRBV6-1
CASMNRGLGYEQYF
TGTGCCAGCATGAACAGGGGGCTGGGCTACGAGCAGTACTTC
>TRBJ2-2|.|TRBD1|TRBV27
CASSLGDRGATGELFF
TGTGCCAGCAGTTTAGGGGACAGGGGGGCCACCGGGGAGCTGTTTTTT
>TRBJ1-5|medium-sized|.|TRBV30
CAWSETVNQPQHF
TGTGCCTGGAGTGAAACAGTCAATCAGCCCCAGCATTTT